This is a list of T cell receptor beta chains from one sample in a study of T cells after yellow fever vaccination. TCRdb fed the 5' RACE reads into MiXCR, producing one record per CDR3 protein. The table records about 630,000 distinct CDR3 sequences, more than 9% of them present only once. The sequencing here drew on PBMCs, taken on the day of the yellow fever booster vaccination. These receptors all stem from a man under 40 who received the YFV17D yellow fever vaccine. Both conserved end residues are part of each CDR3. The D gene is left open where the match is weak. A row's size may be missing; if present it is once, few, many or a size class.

CDR3: CASSSVLTDTQYF; DNA: TGTGCCAGCAGCTCAGTGCTGACAGATACGCAGTATTTT; J: TRBJ2-3; length: 13; V: TRBV5-4; size: NA; D: NA
CDR3: CASSSTGLAPHF; DNA: TGTGCCAGCAGTAGCACAGGGCTTGCCCCTCATTTC; J: TRBJ2-7; length: 12; V: TRBV27; size: many; D: NA
CDR3: CSRARTYTDTQYF; DNA: TGCAGCAGGGCGCGGACCTACACAGATACGCAGTATTTT; J: TRBJ2-3; length: 13; V: TRBV20-1; size: many; D: NA
CDR3: CASSLVGASDTQYF; DNA: TGTGCCAGCAGCTTAGTGGGGGCGTCAGATACGCAGTATTTT; J: TRBJ2-3; length: 14; V: TRBV7-2; size: many; D: NA
CDR3: CASSGSTGELFF; DNA: TGTGCCAGCTCAGGGTCGACCGGGGAGCTGTTTTTT; J: TRBJ2-2; length: 12; V: TRBV18; size: NA; D: NA
CDR3: CASSSLGGPTDTQYF; DNA: TGTGCCAGCAGTTCCCTGGGGGGACCTACAGATACGCAGTATTTT; J: TRBJ2-3; length: 15; V: TRBV5-5; size: few; D: NA
CDR3: CASSPRVAGGNTEAFF; DNA: TGCGCCAGCAGCCCCCGGGTGGCAGGGGGGAACACTGAAGCTTTCTTT; J: TRBJ1-1; length: 16; V: TRBV5-1; size: few; D: TRBD1
CDR3: CASSPAGSSYNEQFF; DNA: TGTGCCAGCTCACCCGCAGGGAGCTCCTACAATGAGCAGTTCTTC; J: TRBJ2-1; length: 15; V: TRBV18; size: NA; D: NA
CDR3: CAIRRTSAPYEQYF; DNA: TGTGCCATCAGGAGGACTAGCGCTCCCTACGAGCAGTACTTC; J: TRBJ2-7; length: 14; V: TRBV10-3; size: NA; D: TRBD2
CDR3: CASSLGRKGSDQPQHF; DNA: TGTGCCAGCAGCTTAGGCAGAAAGGGTTCGGATCAGCCCCAGCATTTT; J: TRBJ1-5; length: 16; V: TRBV7-9; size: NA; D: NA
CDR3: CASSSPLGNTIYF; DNA: TGTGCCAGCAGTTCCCCTTTGGGAAACACCATATATTTT; J: TRBJ1-3; length: 13; V: TRBV12-3/TRBV12-4; size: NA; D: NA
CDR3: CASSPYSSGRITGELFF; DNA: TGTGCCAGCAGCCCGTACTCTAGCGGGAGAATCACCGGGGAGCTGTTTTTT; J: TRBJ2-2; length: 17; V: TRBV7-9; size: few; D: TRBD2
CDR3: CASSLQGTESTNEKLFF; DNA: TGCGCCAGCAGCTTGCAGGGGACGGAGTCAACTAATGAAAAACTGTTTTTT; J: TRBJ1-4; length: 17; V: TRBV5-1; size: few; D: NA
CDR3: CASSYGRSGNTIYF; DNA: TGTGCCAGCAGTTACGGTCGCTCTGGAAACACCATATATTTT; J: TRBJ1-3; length: 14; V: TRBV6-2/TRBV6-3; size: many; D: NA
CDR3: CASDGMGAHVFSYEQYF; DNA: TGTGCCAGCGACGGGATGGGGGCCCACGTCTTTTCCTACGAGCAGTACTTC; J: TRBJ2-7; length: 17; V: TRBV2; size: NA; D: NA
CDR3: CASTSEPGQSIYEQYF; DNA: TGTGCCAGCACTTCCGAGCCGGGACAGTCGATATACGAGCAGTACTTC; J: TRBJ2-7; length: 16; V: TRBV6-2/TRBV6-3; size: NA; D: TRBD1
CDR3: CASSPGTSGYTQYF; DNA: TGTGCCAGCTCACCGGGGACTAGCGGTTATACGCAGTATTTT; J: TRBJ2-3; length: 14; V: TRBV18; size: few; D: TRBD2
CDR3: CASSLTETVVGNTIYF; DNA: TGTGCCAGCAGCTTAACAGAGACAGTGGTTGGAAACACCATATATTTT; J: TRBJ1-3; length: 16; V: TRBV7-2; size: few; D: NA
CDR3: CASSLSGRSGNTIYF; DNA: TGTGCCAGCAGCTTATCAGGCCGCTCTGGAAACACCATATATTTT; J: TRBJ1-3; length: 15; V: TRBV7-9; size: NA; D: NA
CDR3: CAWNQGGGDTQYF; DNA: TGTGCCTGGAATCAGGGGGGTGGAGATACGCAGTATTTT; J: TRBJ2-3; length: 13; V: TRBV30; size: NA; D: NA
CDR3: CASSEHGRSYEQFF; DNA: TGTGCCAGCAGTGAACACGGTCGGAGCTATGAGCAGTTCTTC; J: TRBJ2-1; length: 14; V: TRBV25-1; size: many; D: NA
CDR3: CASMRGSDDGYTF; DNA: TGTGCCAGCATGCGGGGGTCCGACGATGGCTACACCTTC; J: TRBJ1-2; length: 13; V: TRBV25-1; size: few; D: NA
CDR3: CASSLFGRAGDTQYF; DNA: TGTGCCAGCAGCTTATTCGGGAGGGCCGGAGATACGCAGTATTTT; J: TRBJ2-3; length: 15; V: TRBV7-6; size: NA; D: TRBD2
CDR3: CASSTRRSRSEQFF; DNA: TGTGCCAGCAGTACCCGTCGCTCCCGGAGTGAGCAGTTCTTC; J: TRBJ2-1; length: 14; V: TRBV7-2; size: NA; D: NA
CDR3: CASSSPRDRYNEQFF; DNA: TGTGCCAGCAGTTCCCCCCGGGACCGATACAATGAGCAGTTCTTC; J: TRBJ2-1; length: 15; V: TRBV12-3/TRBV12-4; size: NA; D: NA
CDR3: CASSRRAGGQETQYF; DNA: TGTGCCAGCAGCCGCCGAGCGGGAGGCCAAGAGACCCAGTACTTC; J: TRBJ2-5; length: 15; V: TRBV6-1; size: NA; D: TRBD2
CDR3: CASSIQGAQPQHF; DNA: TGTGCCAGCAGCATACAGGGTGCTCAGCCCCAGCATTTT; J: TRBJ1-5; length: 13; V: TRBV7-9; size: few; D: NA
CDR3: CASSGETGAAYGYTF; DNA: TGTGCCAGCAGTGGCGAAACAGGGGCGGCCTATGGCTACACCTTC; J: TRBJ1-2; length: 15; V: TRBV6-4; size: few; D: TRBD1
CDR3: CASSPLGQADYEQYF; DNA: TGTGCCAGCTCACCTTTAGGACAGGCGGACTACGAGCAGTACTTC; J: TRBJ2-7; length: 15; V: TRBV18; size: few; D: TRBD1
CDR3: CSAPRTGQETQYF; DNA: TGCAGTGCTCCAAGGACAGGGCAAGAGACCCAGTACTTC; J: TRBJ2-5; length: 13; V: TRBV20-1; size: NA; D: TRBD1
CDR3: CASTPRGVRWAEAFF; DNA: TGTGCCAGCACTCCTCGGGGAGTTAGGTGGGCTGAAGCTTTCTTT; J: TRBJ1-1; length: 15; V: TRBV12-3/TRBV12-4; size: few; D: NA
CDR3: CASSPIHNQPQHF; DNA: TGTGCCAGCTCACCTATACACAATCAGCCCCAGCATTTT; J: TRBJ1-5; length: 13; V: TRBV18; size: few; D: NA
CDR3: CASSLAGEEKLFF; DNA: TGTGCCAGCAGCTTGGCAGGGGAGGAAAAACTGTTTTTT; J: TRBJ1-4; length: 13; V: TRBV5-4; size: NA; D: NA
CDR3: CASHRGRNYGYTF; DNA: TGTGCCAGCCACAGGGGAAGAAACTATGGCTACACCTTC; J: TRBJ1-2; length: 13; V: TRBV12-3/TRBV12-4; size: few; D: TRBD1
CDR3: CASSFSENSYNSPLHF; DNA: TGTGCCAGCAGCTTCTCGGAAAACTCCTATAATTCACCCCTCCACTTT; J: TRBJ1-6; length: 16; V: TRBV13; size: NA; D: NA
CDR3: CSELSALTDTQYF; DNA: TGCAGTGAGTTATCGGCCCTCACAGATACGCAGTATTTT; J: TRBJ2-3; length: 13; V: TRBV20-1; size: few; D: NA
CDR3: CASSPGTVDKLFF; DNA: TGTGCCAGCAGCCCCGGGACAGTCGATAAACTGTTTTTT; J: TRBJ1-4; length: 13; V: TRBV7-9; size: NA; D: TRBD1
CDR3: CASSLLGLAGVGEQYF; DNA: TGTGCCAGCAGTTTATTGGGACTAGCGGGAGTGGGGGAGCAGTACTTC; J: TRBJ2-7; length: 16; V: TRBV28; size: NA; D: TRBD2
CDR3: CASSLSRLRSDTQYF; DNA: TGTGCCAGCAGCTTGTCCCGATTAAGGTCAGATACGCAGTATTTT; J: TRBJ2-3; length: 15; V: TRBV5-5; size: few; D: NA
CDR3: CASSYQIDRANEKLFF; DNA: TGTGCCAGCAGTTACCAAATAGACAGAGCTAATGAAAAACTGTTTTTT; J: TRBJ1-4; length: 16; V: TRBV6-5; size: NA; D: NA
CDR3: CASSFYPGQEPGGYTF; DNA: TGTGCCAGCAGTTTCTACCCGGGACAGGAGCCTGGGGGCTACACCTTC; J: TRBJ1-2; length: 16; V: TRBV27; size: NA; D: TRBD1
CDR3: CASRGQDIYEQYF; DNA: TGTGCCAGCAGAGGACAGGATATCTACGAGCAGTACTTC; J: TRBJ2-7; length: 13; V: TRBV27; size: many; D: TRBD1
CDR3: CSADRGLVEAFF; DNA: TGCAGCGCTGACAGGGGGCTGGTTGAAGCTTTCTTT; J: TRBJ1-1; length: 12; V: TRBV29-1; size: once; D: TRBD1
CDR3: CASSQSDVRNQPQHF; DNA: TGCGCCAGCAGCCAGTCGGACGTCCGCAATCAGCCCCAGCATTTT; J: TRBJ1-5; length: 15; V: TRBV4-1; size: NA; D: NA
CDR3: CASSYWRGQGFRYTF; DNA: TGTGCCAGCAGTTACTGGCGGGGACAGGGCTTTCGCTACACCTTC; J: TRBJ1-2; length: 15; V: TRBV6-5; size: NA; D: TRBD1
CDR3: CASSLELAGYKNIQYF; DNA: TGTGCCAGCAGCTTGGAACTAGCGGGATACAAAAACATTCAGTACTTC; J: TRBJ2-4; length: 16; V: TRBV11-2; size: NA; D: TRBD2
CDR3: CSAEQGTGGDEQFF; DNA: TGCAGTGCTGAGCAAGGGACAGGGGGCGATGAGCAGTTCTTC; J: TRBJ2-1; length: 14; V: TRBV20-1; size: NA; D: TRBD1
CDR3: CASSLDGTGGDTQYF; DNA: TGTGCCAGCAGTTTAGACGGGACAGGGGGAGATACGCAGTATTTT; J: TRBJ2-3; length: 15; V: TRBV7-9; size: NA; D: TRBD1
CDR3: CASSYLGPIGGDEQFF; DNA: TGTGCCAGCAGTTACCTCGGTCCAATTGGGGGCGATGAGCAGTTCTTC; J: TRBJ2-1; length: 16; V: TRBV6-2/TRBV6-3; size: few; D: NA
CDR3: CASTLGFTSGRETQYF; DNA: TGTGCCAGCACCCTGGGGTTTACTAGCGGGCGGGAGACCCAGTACTTC; J: TRBJ2-5; length: 16; V: TRBV12-3/TRBV12-4; size: NA; D: TRBD2
CDR3: CAWSYLSGNTIYF; DNA: TGTGCCTGGAGCTACCTCTCTGGAAACACCATATATTTT; J: TRBJ1-3; length: 13; V: TRBV30; size: NA; D: NA
CDR3: CASSLERYYEQYF; DNA: TGTGCCAGCAGCCTTGAGCGGTACTACGAGCAGTACTTC; J: TRBJ2-7; length: 13; V: TRBV7-2; size: NA; D: NA
CDR3: CATISSLQKTQYF; DNA: TGTGCGACGATTAGTTCCCTCCAAAAGACCCAGTACTTC; J: TRBJ2-5; length: 13; V: TRBV7-8; size: few; D: NA
CDR3: CASFTGTGLREQYF; DNA: TGCGCCAGCTTTACAGGGACAGGGCTACGCGAGCAGTACTTC; J: TRBJ2-7; length: 14; V: TRBV5-1; size: NA; D: TRBD1
CDR3: CSARDWRRGSSSYNEQFF; DNA: TGCAGTGCTAGAGATTGGAGGCGGGGAAGCTCGTCCTACAATGAGCAGTTCTTC; J: TRBJ2-1; length: 18; V: TRBV20-1; size: few; D: NA
CDR3: CASSFGGTATNEQFF; DNA: TGCGCCAGCAGCTTTGGCGGGACTGCTACCAATGAGCAGTTCTTC; J: TRBJ2-1; length: 15; V: TRBV5-1; size: NA; D: NA
CDR3: CASSLLGEGWNEQFF; DNA: TGTGCCAGCAGTTTACTGGGGGAGGGGTGGAATGAGCAGTTCTTC; J: TRBJ2-1; length: 15; V: TRBV12-3/TRBV12-4; size: NA; D: TRBD2
CDR3: CASSQDPAGSVADTQYF; DNA: TGTGCCTCCAGCCAAGATCCTGCGGGATCGGTGGCAGATACGCAGTATTTT; J: TRBJ2-3; length: 17; V: TRBV3-1; size: few; D: NA
CDR3: CASSPPDGRSYEQYF; DNA: TGCGCCAGCAGTCCCCCGGACGGCCGGTCCTACGAGCAGTACTTC; J: TRBJ2-7; length: 15; V: TRBV23-1; size: NA; D: NA